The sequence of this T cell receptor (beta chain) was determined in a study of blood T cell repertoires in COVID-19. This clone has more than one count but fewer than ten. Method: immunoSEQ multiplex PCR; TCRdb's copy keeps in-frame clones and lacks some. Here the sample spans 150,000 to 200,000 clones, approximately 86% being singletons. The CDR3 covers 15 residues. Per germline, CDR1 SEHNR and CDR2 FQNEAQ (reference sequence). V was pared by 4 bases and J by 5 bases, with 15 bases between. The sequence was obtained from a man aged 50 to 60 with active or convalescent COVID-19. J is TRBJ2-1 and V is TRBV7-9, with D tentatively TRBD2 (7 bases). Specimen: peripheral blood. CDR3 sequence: CASSSLAGANNEQFF. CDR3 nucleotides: TGTGCCAGCAGCTCCCTGGCGGGGGCGAACAATGAGCAGTTCTTC.